The 23 T cell receptor beta chains presented below share a single source sample, sequenced in a study of blood T cell repertoires in COVID-19. Clones were read by immunoSEQ multiplex PCR, and TCRdb kept only the in-frame ones, dropping some. This repertoire shows hundreds of thousands of clones, around 85% found once; its top ten account for approximately 8%. Sequences were obtained from peripheral blood. The receptors derive from a woman older than 75 with acute or convalescent COVID-19.

The rearrangement links TRBV6-1 to TRBJ1-5; 10 nucleotides match TRBD1. The CDR3 extends over 16 amino acids. Germline CDR1 and CDR2: MNHNS and SASEGT. Trimming took 4 bases from V and 6 from J; bases not matched to a gene: 9. The CDR3, as DNA: TGTGCCAGCAGTGGAAGTCCGACAGGGGGCAGTCAGCCCCAGCATTTT. It is translated as CASSGSPTGGSQPQHF.

The V call is TRBV19, the J call TRBJ2-1; 7 bases align to TRBD2. Losses at the gene ends were 7 bases for V and 4 bases for J; bases not matched to a gene: 10. In germline, CDR1 is LNHDA, CDR2 SQIVND (reference sequence). The CDR3 loop spans 15 amino acids. The CDR3 reads CASNVGGRSYNEQFF. The CDR3 DNA reads as TGTGCCAGTAATGTGGGCGGGAGATCGTACAATGAGCAGTTCTTC.

This chain links TRBV7-2 with TRBJ2-2; TRBD2 might be the D (5 bases). Germline CDR1 is SGHTA and CDR2 is FQGNSA. CDR3 length: 18 residues. V lost 0 bases to trimming and J lost 5 bases, with 19 bases between them. The CDR3 sequence is CASSLAGPRLFYTGELFF. Written as DNA, the CDR3 is TGTGCCAGCAGCTTAGCCGGCCCCCGACTATTTTATACCGGGGAGCTGTTTTTT. Complete variable domain (other parts from reference TRBV7-2 and TRBJ2-2): GAGVSQSPSNKVTEKGKDVELRCDPISGHTALYWYRQSLGQGLEFLIYFQGNSAPDKSGLPSDRFSAERTGGSVSTLTIQRTQQEDSAVYLCASSLAGPRLFYTGELFFGEGSRLTVL.

The chain employs TRBV5-1 and TRBJ2-3; the match to TRBD2 covers 14 bases. V lost 6 bases to trimming and J lost 4 bases; unmatched junction nucleotides: 4. This CDR3 has 15 amino acids. Germline V lookup: CDR1 SGHRS, CDR2 YFSETQ. CDR3 in amino acids: CASKVTSGGADTQYF. DNA of the CDR3: TGCGCCAGCAAAGTGACTAGCGGGGGGGCAGATACGCAGTATTTT.

The rearrangement links TRBV6-5 to TRBJ1-6, with TRBD1 matching 8 bases. Losses at the gene ends were 2 bases for V and 7 bases for J; bases not matched to a gene: 7. Germline loops: CDR1 MNHEY, CDR2 SVGAGI. CDR3 length: 16 residues. The CDR3 DNA reads TGTGCCAGCAGTTACCGCGGACAGGGTCTCAATTCACCCCTCCACTTT. Translating it yields CASSYRGQGLNSPLHF.

This clone has a handful of counts. The rearrangement joins TRBV7-2 to TRBJ1-5, with a possible D match to TRBD1 (6 bases). This CDR3 is built from 15 residues. Per the germline V gene, CDR1 is SGHTA and CDR2 is FQGNSA. Trimming cost V 5 bases and J 7 bases, with 18 bases left between them. CDR3 region: CASSPRSGEEQPQHF. For the CDR3, the DNA is TGTGCCAGCAGCCCTCGTTCAGGGGAAGAGCAGCCCCAGCATTTT.

The chain links TRBV5-1 to TRBJ1-1, with 8 bases lining up with TRBD1. Germline trimming cut 4 bases from V and 1 base from J; bases unmatched to any gene: 6. The CDR3 is 15 amino acids. CDR1 SGHRS and CDR2 YFSETQ come from the germline V gene. The CDR3 DNA sequence: TGCGCCAGCAGCCCTGGACAGGGAGGGAACACTGAAGCTTTCTTT. Translating it yields CASSPGQGGNTEAFF.

The J gene is TRBJ2-7, the V gene TRBV3-1 (or the pseudogene TRBV3-2), with 9 nucleotides matching TRBD2. The CDR3 consists of 16 residues. In germline, CDR1 is LGHDT, CDR2 YNNKEL (reference sequence). After removal of 3 bases from V and 3 bases from J, the junction contained 9 bases not matched to a gene. CDR3 sequence (DNA): TGTGCCAGCAGCCAGGCTGTAGTACTAGCGGGCTACGAGCAGTACTTC. Encoded protein: CASSQAVVLAGYEQYF.

CDR3 residues: CASSNTGTYEQYF. The CDR3, as DNA: TGTGCCAGCAGCAATACAGGGACCTACGAGCAGTACTTC. The genes are TRBV6-5 and TRBJ2-7, with a possible D match to TRBD1 (6 bases). Germline CDR1 reads MNHEY; CDR2 reads SVGAGI. Trimming stripped 6 bases from V and 2 bases from J, with 11 bases between. This CDR3 has 13 amino acids.

In DNA, the CDR3 is TGTGCCAGCAGCTTAAGGGGCGGGGATGGGGCCAACGTCCTGACTTTC. Its protein product is CASSLRGGDGANVLTF. J is TRBJ2-6 and V is TRBV11-2, with D possibly TRBD2 on 6 matching bases. V lost 2 bases and J 3 bases, leaving 11 bases between the germline ends. The CDR3 is 16 residues long. CDR1 is SGHAT and CDR2 is FQNNGV in the germline V gene.

The rearrangement links TRBV19 to TRBJ2-1, with 8 bases aligning to TRBD1. Germline-derived CDR1 and CDR2 are LNHDA and SQIVND (reference sequence). The ends lost 1 base at V and 1 base at J; junction bases unmatched: 0. This CDR3 region has 15 residues. The CDR3 loop reads CASSIGQGSYNEQFF. The CDR3, as DNA: TGTGCCAGTAGTATAGGACAGGGGTCCTACAATGAGCAGTTCTTC. Filled out from reference TRBV19 and TRBJ2-1, the complete variable domain reads DGGITQSPKYLFRKEGQNVTLSCEQNLNHDAMYWYRQDPGQGLRLIYYSQIVNDFQKGDIAEGYSVSREKKESFPLTVTSAQKNPTAFYLCASSIGQGSYNEQFFGPGTRLTVL.

The gene calls are TRBV18 and TRBJ1-2; 11 bases line up with TRBD1. CDR1 is KGHSH and CDR2 is LQKENI in the germline V gene. The V gene end was trimmed by 5 bases and the J gene end by 3 bases; junction bases not matched to a gene: 8. The length of the CDR3 is 16 residues. As DNA, the CDR3 is TGTGCCAGCTCAACCTACGGGACAGGGGGGGACTATGGCTACACCTTC. It translates to CASSTYGTGGDYGYTF.

The chain has TRBV11-2 and TRBJ1-2; 9 bases are a match to TRBD1. The V segment lost 2 bases and the J segment 4 bases; nucleotides outside the gene matches: 5. Per germline, CDR1 SGHAT and CDR2 FQNNGV. The length of the CDR3 is 15 residues. Here the CDR3 DNA reads TGTGCCAGCAGCTTACCCGGGACAGGGTTCTATGGCTACACCTTC. Translated, it gives CASSLPGTGFYGYTF.

The gene calls are TRBV5-1 and TRBJ1-3; D not resolved. Trimming left V 4 bases short and J 4 bases short, with 12 bases between. Germline V CDR1 and CDR2: SGHRS, YFSETQ. This CDR3 region has 14 residues. CDR3 sequence reads: CASSQRGIGNTIYF. DNA for the CDR3: TGCGCCAGCAGCCAAAGAGGGATCGGAAACACCATATATTTT.

This clone was detected a few times. The V call is TRBV21-1, the J call TRBJ2-7; the table gives TRBD1 as D, unverified against the DNA. TRBV21-1 is classified as a pseudogene. The CDR3 covers 15 residues. The CDR3, as DNA: TGTGCCAGCAGCTCCTCAAGCAGGGGATTAAGGGAGCAGTACTTC. It encodes CASSSSSRGLREQYF.

Written as DNA, the CDR3 is TGTGCCAGCAGTTTTAGTGGGACAGGGAATGAAAAACTGTTTTTT. Protein sequence: CASSFSGTGNEKLFF. The chain uses TRBV28 and TRBJ1-4; 9 positions agree with TRBD1. The germline gives CDR1 MDHEN, CDR2 SYDVKM. The CDR3 spans 15 residues. With 3 bases clipped from V and 5 bases from J, the junction kept 4 bases outside the gene matches.

The rearrangement uses TRBV5-3 and TRBJ2-6, with TRBD2 as a possible D gene (5 bases). TRBV5-3 carries the ORF label, with uncertain function. There are 15 residues in the CDR3. V was shortened by 4 bases and J by 4 bases, with 12 bases between the two germline ends. CDR3 protein: CARSEGSSGANVLTF. Here the CDR3 DNA reads TGTGCCAGAAGCGAGGGATCTTCGGGGGCCAACGTCCTGACTTTC.

This clone was seen a few times. The chain combines TRBV29-1 with TRBJ2-1; D possibly corresponds to TRBD1 (6 bases). Trimming cost V 6 bases and J 5 bases, with 14 bases left between them. Germline CDR1 reads SQVTM; CDR2 reads ANQGSEA. The CDR3 consists of 13 residues. The CDR3 nucleotides are TGCAGCGTCAAAAGGCCAGGGGACAATGAGCAGTTCTTC. As protein: CSVKRPGDNEQFF.

This sequence joins TRBV7-2 and TRBJ1-5; 9 bases are shared with TRBD1. J lost 5 bases, V lost 9 bases, and 5 bases had no gene match. The CDR3 extends over 13 amino acids. Germline values: CDR1 SGHTA, CDR2 FQGNSA. CDR3 sequence (DNA): TGTGCCAGTTCGGGACAGGGTTATCAGCCCCAGCATTTT. Amino acid sequence: CASSGQGYQPQHF.

In DNA form, the CDR3 reads TGTGCCAGCAGCTCAACCATAGGTCGAGCGGATGAGCAGTTCTTC. Amino acid sequence: CASSSTIGRADEQFF. V usage is TRBV5-4 and J usage is TRBJ2-1, with D possibly TRBD2 on 5 matching bases. The V gene's germline CDR1 is SGHNT and CDR2 YYREEE (reference sequence). Trimming removed 3 bases at V and 8 bases at J, with 18 bases between. CDR3 size: 15 residues. Variable domain in full (rest from reference TRBV5-4 and TRBJ2-1): ETGVTQSPTHLIKTRGQQVTLRCSSQSGHNTVSWYQQALGQGPQFIFQYYREEENGRGNFPPRFSGLQFPNYSSELNVNALELDDSALYLCASSSTIGRADEQFFGPGTRLTVL.

This chain joins TRBV28 and TRBJ2-1; D might be TRBD2 (6 bases). The germline V gene has CDR1 MDHEN and CDR2 SYDVKM. The CDR3 contains 16 residues. The V end lost 4 bases, the J end lost 2 bases, and 15 bases lay between the germline ends. CDR3 loop: CASSSDREIPYNEQFF. In DNA, the CDR3 is TGTGCCAGCAGTTCCGACCGGGAGATACCCTACAATGAGCAGTTCTTC.

The chain employs TRBV7-3 and TRBJ2-5; TRBD1 aligns across 7 bases. The CDR3 sequence is 13 residues long. Germline loops: CDR1 SGHTA, CDR2 FQGTGA. The junction had 2 bases not matched to a gene; V was cut back by 6 bases and J by 1 base. CDR3 sequence reads: CASSTGAQETQYF. CDR3 coding DNA: TGTGCCAGCAGTACAGGGGCCCAAGAGACCCAGTACTTC.

V gene TRBV27 combines with J gene TRBJ2-3; 12 bases are a match to TRBD1. Germline CDR1 reads MNHEY; CDR2 reads SMNVEV (reference sequence). V was clipped by 2 bases and J by 5 bases; unmatched bases: 2. This CDR3 comprises 15 residues. The CDR3 DNA is TGTGCCAGCAGTTTAAGGGACAGGGGGCGAGATACGCAGTATTTT. Its protein product is CASSLRDRGRDTQYF.